The source of this T cell receptor (beta chain) is a study of blood T cells in healthy people across ages. General study findings and limits: The diversity estimates, figures obtained from one million T cells, were considered underestimates.

This CDR3 has 14 amino acids. Germline V gene sequence: CDR1 SEHNR, CDR2 FQNEAQ (reference sequence). The ends were cut back, 2 bases at V and 0 bases at J, with 6 bases in the middle. To note about this clonotype: Its antigen is undetermined.

Then a second PCR, running roughly 7 to 11 cycles, was carried out with a sample-barcoded 5' primer and a J-beta primer mix. TCRdb redid the calling of the 5' RACE reads with MiXCR, one entry per CDR3 protein. Among about 780,000 distinct CDR3 sequences listed, about a quarter were seen once. The study recruited healthy Caucasian donors from Russia who were aged about 6 to 95. A further study also used this sample, focusing on T cells of mothers and their children. That paper adds: The TCR beta CDR3 read count exceeded 8.5 million for each mother and was around 3.1 million for each child.

This clonotype was obtained from a boy younger than 18 in good health. The chain is built from TRBV7-9 and TRBJ2-3; D gene ambiguous. Sequences were obtained from blood. This chain's CDR3 is CASSLTPSTDTQYF. DNA for the CDR3: TGTGCCAGCAGCTTAACTCCTAGCACAGATACGCAGTATTTT.